What follows is one TCR beta chain and its context. This clone was observed a few times. The specificity of this receptor is unknown. One base away there is no much larger clone; base qualities are not given. The germline V gene provides CDR1 KGHSH and CDR2 LQKENI. V and J lose 3 bases and 0 bases, and a span of 11 bases separates them. The CDR3, cysteine through phenylalanine, is 15 amino acids long. The only DNA kept is the CDR3, 45 bases in frame from the first base. This sample was included in a study of OX40 agonist ivuxolimab in advanced cancers. Turning to the overall study: Ivuxolimab, which targeted the costimulatory receptor OX40 (CD134), was an agonistic, fully human IgG2 monoclonal antibody. Partial responses occurred in three dose-escalation patients: two with cutaneous melanoma and one with hepatocellular carcinoma. Among the approximately 50 dose-escalation patients, about 19 had hepatocellular carcinoma, roughly 15 melanoma, 9 renal cell carcinoma and 9 head and neck cancer. Intravenous ivuxolimab was administered to patients every 2 weeks at six dose levels: 0.01, 0.1, 0.3, 1.5, 3 and 10 mg/kg. The paper covers the monotherapy dose-escalation part of the phase I ivuxolimab trial, which included N = 52 patients. The dose-escalation cohort was 82.7% male with a mean age of approximately 60 years, ranging from 23 to 79. The purpose of peripheral TCRbeta sequencing was to test whether ivuxolimab changed TCR sequence diversity and led to clonal T-cell expansion. Patients were allowed to have had prior anti-PD-1, anti-PD-L1 or anti-CTLA-4 therapy, and more than 35% of the dose-escalation patients had been treated with checkpoint inhibitors.

Patients with autoimmune disease history or receiving systemic immunosuppression were excluded from the trial. Peripheral blood for TCR sequencing was collected from all dose cohorts at baseline, on cycle 4 day 1, and on cycle 7 day 1. Samples came from an open-label, multicenter, first-in-human phase I dose-escalation trial of ivuxolimab. The trial enrolled adults with locally advanced or metastatic head and neck squamous cell, hepatocellular, melanoma or renal cell carcinoma. Before TCR sequencing, CD4+ and CD8+ T cells were separately sorted from peripheral blood. To sequence the TCRbeta CDR3 region, genomic DNA was isolated from the sorted cells. TCRbeta CDR3 regions were sequenced using the immunoSEQ Assay. TCRdb's version of the immuneACCESS table is confined to in-frame rearrangements and falls short of the full clone set. An unresolved V gene accounts for under half of the shortfall where checked; the remainder is of unknown origin. The sample includes tens of thousands of clones, with 82% observed a single time. In total, the top ten clones hold more than 3.5% of the sample.

Points the paper makes about the study in general: Low levels of normalized T-cell clonal expansion were also shown by some nonresponding patients. The antigen specificity of the clonally expanded peripheral T cells was not determined. On average, CD8+ T cells showed more expanded clones than CD4+ T cells after ivuxolimab. Clonal expansion of both CD4+ and CD8+ blood T cells was observed from baseline to week 6 at doses 0.1 to 3.0 mg/kg. Partial responders in the 0.1-3.0 mg/kg groups had among the lowest normalized peripheral clonal expansion, especially among CD8+ T cells.

This receptor chain uses TRBV18 and TRBJ1-1; there is no confident call for the D gene. The sequence derives from an adult with an advanced solid tumor such as melanoma, head and neck, liver or kidney cancer. The sequencing here drew on CD4+ or CD8+ T cells sorted from blood, taken in a trial of the OX40 agonist ivuxolimab. The CDR3 here reads CASSPVMELNTEAFF. In nucleotides, the sequence is TGTGCCAGCTCACCGGTAATGGAATTGAACACTGAAGCTTTCTTT.